This T cell receptor beta chain is drawn from a study of post-analysis software for immune sequencing data. The wider study: The disease courses covered relapsing-remitting, secondary progressive and progressive-relapsing multiple sclerosis. Study observations and caveats: The normalized Chao1 diversity of multiple sclerosis patients was significantly lower than that of controls. Elevated frequency relative to controls characterized four or five TRBV segments in patients, TRBV5-6, TRBV5-1 and TRBV20-1 among them. Under F measure analysis, samples from one preparation batch co-clustered strongly.

The V and J ends lost 3 bases and 7 bases respectively, with 12 bases between them. The CDR3 has 14 residues. CDR1 MNHEY and CDR2 SMNVEV come from the germline V gene (reference sequence). About this clonotype: Its antigen is still unknown.

The TCR beta cDNA libraries contained unique molecular identifiers. The source material, about 0.9 to 10 million T cells, gave rise to 500,000 or so cDNA molecules. Via MiXCR, TCRdb re-called the PCR reads, giving one row per CDR3 protein. Among a few hundred thousand distinct CDR3 sequences listed, approximately 38% were seen once. This chain uses TRBV27 with TRBJ1-4; tentatively, D is TRBD1 (5 bases). This clonotype was obtained from a girl aged 2 to 9 with multiple sclerosis. Material for sequencing was blood. This chain's CDR3 is CASSFTRVGEKLFF. For the CDR3, the DNA is TGTGCCAGCAGTTTTACCAGGGTCGGTGAAAAACTGTTTTTT.